Each of the 22 T cell receptor beta chains below was sequenced from the same sample in a study of regulatory T cells in long-lasting Graves disease. Arm-PCR with iRepertoire HTBI primers amplified the CDR3 regions for these TCR beta libraries. TCRdb reprocessed the multiplex PCR reads via MiXCR and lists one record per CDR3 protein. The table includes a few hundred thousand distinct CDR3 sequences, roughly a fifth detected once. Time point specified: persistent/refractory GD, antithyroid drugs over 5 years with positive TRAb. Isolated PBMC RNA provided the starting material for the TCR library. The sample in question was peripheral blood mononuclear cells (PBMCs), obtained when the disease was refractory, from a patient treated with antithyroid drugs. The receptors were sampled from a female donor with Graves disease.

V and J are TRBV4-1 and TRBJ2-7; 14 bases are shared with TRBD2. The junction had 9 bases not matched to a gene; V was cut back by 0 bases and J by 2 bases. Germline assignment: CDR1 MGHRA and CDR2 YSYEKL. The length of the CDR3 is 19 residues. This CDR3 is CASSQDVPGTSGGTYEQYF. CDR3 nucleotides: TGCGCCAGCAGCCAAGATGTCCCCGGGACTAGCGGGGGAACCTACGAGCAGTACTTC.

The chain recombines TRBV18 with TRBJ2-5; 7 bases are a match to TRBD1. J gave up 1 base and V 3 bases, and 8 bases lay outside the gene matches. From germline, CDR1 is KGHSH and CDR2 LQKENI. This CDR3 has 16 amino acids. This CDR3 is CASSPRQGSVQETQYF. In nucleotides, the CDR3 is TGTGCCAGCTCACCCAGACAGGGAAGTGTCCAAGAGACCCAGTACTTC.

V and J are TRBV7-9 and TRBJ2-5; 9 positions agree with TRBD1. The trim removed 2 bases at V and 5 bases at J, leaving 6 bases unmatched. The length of the CDR3 is 15 residues. From germline, CDR1 is SEHNR and CDR2 FQNEAQ (reference sequence). This CDR3 reads CASSLNTGGRETQYF. The CDR3 nucleotides read TGTGCCAGCAGCTTAAACACAGGGGGCCGGGAGACCCAGTACTTC. Using reference TRBV7-9 and TRBJ2-5 for the parts outside the CDR3, the full variable domain is DTGVSQNPRHKITKRGQNVTFRCDPISEHNRLYWYRQTLGQGPEFLTYFQNEAQLEKSRLLSDRFSAERPKGSFSTLEIQRTEQGDSAMYLCASSLNTGGRETQYFGPGTRLLVL.

Concerning this clonotype: This likely came from a read error, as a far larger clone is one base away. The chain joins TRBV12-3 or TRBV12-4 to TRBJ2-5, with 16 bases identical to TRBD2. The CDR3 contains 17 residues. The V gene end was trimmed by 6 bases and the J gene end by 4 bases; junction bases not matched to a gene: 8. CDR3 bases: TGTGCCAGCAGGCCCGGGACTAGCGGGAGGGCCAGAGAGACCCAGTACTTC. Translation gives CASRPGTSGRARETQYF.

The chain couples TRBV3-1 to TRBJ2-4; the D gene is possibly TRBD2 (5 bases). In germline, CDR1 is LGHDT, CDR2 YNNKEL (reference sequence). Trimming left V 4 bases short and J 3 bases short, with 16 bases between. The CDR3 runs 16 residues. CDR3 sequence: CASSPWTTGNKNIQYF. In nucleotides, the CDR3 is TGTGCCAGCAGCCCCTGGACCACGGGAAACAAAAACATTCAGTACTTC. Complete variable domain (other parts from reference TRBV3-1 and TRBJ2-4): DTAVSQTPKYLVTQMGNDKSIKCEQNLGHDTMYWYKQDSKKFLKIMFSYNNKELIINETVPNRFSPKSPDKAHLNLHINSLELGDSAVYFCASSPWTTGNKNIQYFGAGTRLSVL.

The chain uses TRBV28 and TRBJ2-3, with 7 bases matching TRBD1. Germline-derived CDR1 and CDR2 are MDHEN and SYDVKM. Trimming cost V 7 bases and J 2 bases; bases outside gene matches: 12. The CDR3 is made up of 16 amino acids. CDR3 DNA: TGTGCCAGCATTCCGGACAGGTTGGGGTACACAGATACGCAGTATTTT. Translating it yields CASIPDRLGYTDTQYF.

The rearrangement joins TRBV20-1 to TRBJ2-3, with 8 nucleotides matching TRBD1. V lost 4 bases to trimming and J lost 0 bases; unmatched junction nucleotides: 6. Germline loops: CDR1 DFQATT, CDR2 SNEGSKA (reference sequence). The CDR3 loop spans 15 amino acids. CDR3 protein: CSATQGAPSTDTQYF. The CDR3 DNA is TGCAGTGCTACCCAGGGGGCCCCTAGCACAGATACGCAGTATTTT.

CDR3 loop: CASSPGAAPYEQYF. CDR3 bases: TGTGCCAGCAGCCCAGGGGCTGCCCCCTACGAGCAGTACTTC. The rearrangement links TRBV7-3 to TRBJ2-7; D might be TRBD1 (6 bases). The CDR3 totals 14 residues. V was clipped by 5 bases and J by 2 bases, with 13 bases between them. Germline V gene lookup returns CDR1 SGHTA and CDR2 FQGTGA.

This clonotype was detected ten times or more. This chain links TRBV12-3 or TRBV12-4 with TRBJ2-7; D possibly matches TRBD1 or TRBD2 (6 bases each). Trimming shortened V by 7 bases and J by 0 bases, and 13 bases separated the two germline ends. This CDR3 is built from 14 residues. The CDR3 loop is CASKTEGGSYEQYF. The CDR3 DNA follows: TGTGCCAGCAAAACGGAGGGGGGCTCCTACGAGCAGTACTTC.

This clonotype was picked up many times. The rearrangement uses TRBV27 and TRBJ1-2, with 7 bases matching TRBD1. From germline, CDR1 is MNHEY and CDR2 SMNVEV (reference sequence). The CDR3 is 15 residues long. Losses at the gene ends were 5 bases for V and 5 bases for J; bases not matched to a gene: 11. The CDR3: CASSPSGQSGYGYTF. For the CDR3, the DNA is TGTGCCAGCAGTCCCTCGGGACAGTCTGGATATGGCTACACCTTC.

This clonotype showed up many times. This chain links TRBV28 with TRBJ2-7; TRBD2 aligns across 13 bases. CDR3 size: 19 residues. CDR1 MDHEN and CDR2 SYDVKM come from the germline V gene. Trimming cost V 3 bases and J 4 bases; bases outside gene matches: 15. The CDR3 coding sequence is TGTGCCAGCAGTTTCTTGGGACTAGCGGGAACTAGGTATGGTTACGAGCAGTACTTC. Its protein is CASSFLGLAGTRYGYEQYF. Based on the CDR3 plus reference TRBV28 and TRBJ2-7, the full variable domain is DVKVTQSSRYLVKRTGEKVFLECVQDMDHENMFWYRQDPGLGLRLIYFSYDVKMKEKGDIPEGYSVSREKKERFSLILESASTNQTSMYLCASSFLGLAGTRYGYEQYFGPGTRLTVT.

The V and J genes are TRBV2 and TRBJ2-5, with 11 bases that match TRBD2. Germline V gene lookup returns CDR1 SNHLY and CDR2 FYNNEI. V gave up 8 bases and J gave up 4 bases; unmatched junction bases: 9. The CDR3 runs to 15 residues. CDR3 sequence: CASLKGTSGLETQYF. CDR3 nucleotide sequence: TGTGCCAGCCTCAAAGGGACTAGCGGATTAGAGACCCAGTACTTC.

The J gene is TRBJ2-7, the V gene TRBV20-1; 8 nucleotides match TRBD1. There are 18 residues in the CDR3. Germline CDR1 DFQATT, CDR2 SNEGSKA (reference sequence). Trimming took 0 bases from V and 4 from J; bases not matched to a gene: 17. The CDR3 loop reads CSARDADRAPDTPYEQYF. The CDR3 region has the DNA TGCAGTGCTAGAGATGCGGACAGGGCGCCCGATACTCCTTACGAGCAGTACTTC.

V usage is TRBV3-1 and J usage is TRBJ2-7; D not resolved. Germline CDR1 is LGHDT and CDR2 is YNNKEL (reference sequence). Trimming shortened V by 4 bases and J by 3 bases, and 7 bases separated the two germline ends. CDR3 size: 12 residues. CDR3 nucleotide sequence: TGTGCCAGCAGCCGGGCTTACTACGAGCAGTACTTC. Protein product: CASSRAYYEQYF.

This clonotype was picked up many times. The chain joins TRBV29-1 to TRBJ2-7; TRBD2 aligns across 8 bases. This CDR3 comprises 15 residues. Germline V gene lookup returns CDR1 SQVTM and CDR2 ANQGSEA. Trimming at V came to 1 base and at J to 6 bases, leaving 11 bases not matched to a gene. The CDR3 sequence is CSVEGLAGEGSEQYF. CDR3 DNA: TGCAGCGTTGAAGGCCTAGCGGGCGAAGGTAGCGAGCAGTACTTC.

This clonotype was counted between two and nine times. The chain is built from TRBV6-9 and TRBJ2-1; TRBD2 matches 14 bases. The V and J ends lost 4 bases and 6 bases, in that order; junction bases with no gene match: 2. The germline CDR1 and CDR2 sequences are MNHGY and SVAAGI. The CDR3 has 15 amino acids. The CDR3 spells CASSSGLAGANEQFF. DNA of the CDR3: TGTGCCAGCAGTTCGGGACTAGCGGGGGCCAATGAGCAGTTCTTC.

With regard to this clonotype: Since the CDR3 does not end with the conserved phenylalanine or tryptophan, this likely comes from a read error. The chain is built from TRBV6-2 or TRBV6-3 and TRBJ2-7, with D perhaps matching TRBD2 (6 bases). With 5 bases removed from V and 0 bases from J, the gap between germline ends came to 11 bases. From germline, CDR1 is MNHEY and CDR2 SVGEGT. CDR3 length: 14 amino acids. As DNA, the CDR3 is TGTGCCAGCAGTGACGGCGGGAACTCCTACGAGCAGTACCTC. Residues: CASSDGGNSYEQYL.

This clonotype was picked up many times. The V and J genes are TRBV28 and TRBJ2-7; the match to TRBD2 covers 13 bases. The germline V gene encodes CDR1 MDHEN and CDR2 SYDVKM. This CDR3 has 15 amino acids. V dropped 5 bases and J dropped 2; count of bases not matched to a gene: 3. The CDR3 loop is CASSLGLAGAYEQYF. CDR3 nucleotides: TGTGCCAGCAGTCTAGGACTAGCGGGGGCCTACGAGCAGTACTTC.

This clonotype has at least ten counts. The chain joins TRBV29-1 to TRBJ2-7; 12 bases are shared with TRBD1. The CDR3 extends over 13 amino acids. The V and J ends lost 6 bases and 0 bases, in that order; junction bases with no gene match: 0. Germline V gene sequence: CDR1 SQVTM, CDR2 ANQGSEA. The CDR3 DNA sequence: TGCAGCGTGGGACAGGGGGCCTCCTACGAGCAGTACTTC. It encodes CSVGQGASYEQYF.

The J gene is TRBJ2-3, the V gene TRBV20-1; D remains ambiguous. This CDR3 region has 13 residues. V lost 0 bases and J 2 bases, leaving 6 bases between the germline ends. Germline CDR1 is DFQATT and CDR2 is SNEGSKA (reference sequence). The CDR3 DNA sequence: TGCAGTGCTAGAGACCGGATCACAGATACGCAGTATTTT. This gives the protein CSARDRITDTQYF.

This chain uses TRBV9 with TRBJ1-1, with D maybe TRBD1 (5 bases). CDR3 length equals 17 residues. V gave up 1 base and J gave up 3 bases, with 19 bases separating them. Per the germline V gene, CDR1 is SGDLS and CDR2 is YYNGEE. The CDR3 coding sequence is TGTGCCAGCAGCGTAAGGGGACTGAGGGTTTATGACACTGAAGCTTTCTTT. Protein: CASSVRGLRVYDTEAFF.

This clonotype was recorded a few times. The V gene is TRBV4-1, the J gene TRBJ2-3, with 8 positions matching TRBD1. V was clipped by 1 base and J by 3 bases; unmatched bases: 3. This CDR3 region has 15 residues. Per the germline V gene, CDR1 is MGHRA and CDR2 is YSYEKL. Written as DNA, the CDR3 is TGCGCCAGCAGCCAAGTTCAGGGGGCGACAGATACGCAGTATTTT. Its protein is CASSQVQGATDTQYF.